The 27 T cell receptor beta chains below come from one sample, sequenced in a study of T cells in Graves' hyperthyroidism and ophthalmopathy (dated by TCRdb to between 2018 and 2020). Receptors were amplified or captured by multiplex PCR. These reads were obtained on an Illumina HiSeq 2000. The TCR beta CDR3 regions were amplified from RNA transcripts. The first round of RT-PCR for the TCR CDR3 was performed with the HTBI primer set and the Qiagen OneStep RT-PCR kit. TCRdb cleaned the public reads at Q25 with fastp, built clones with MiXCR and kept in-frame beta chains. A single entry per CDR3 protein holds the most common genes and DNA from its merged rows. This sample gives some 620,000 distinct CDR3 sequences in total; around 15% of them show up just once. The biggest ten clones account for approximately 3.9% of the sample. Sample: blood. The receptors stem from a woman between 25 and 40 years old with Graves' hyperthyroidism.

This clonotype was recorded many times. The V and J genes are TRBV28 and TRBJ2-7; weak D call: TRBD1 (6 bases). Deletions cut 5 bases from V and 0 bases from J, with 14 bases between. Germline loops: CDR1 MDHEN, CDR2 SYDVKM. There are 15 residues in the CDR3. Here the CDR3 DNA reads TGTGCCAGCAGTAGCCCGACAGGACGCTCCTACGAGCAGTACTTC. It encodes CASSSPTGRSYEQYF. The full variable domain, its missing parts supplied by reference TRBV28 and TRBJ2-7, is DVKVTQSSRYLVKRTGEKVFLECVQDMDHENMFWYRQDPGLGLRLIYFSYDVKMKEKGDIPEGYSVSREKKERFSLILESASTNQTSMYLCASSSPTGRSYEQYFGPGTRLTVT.

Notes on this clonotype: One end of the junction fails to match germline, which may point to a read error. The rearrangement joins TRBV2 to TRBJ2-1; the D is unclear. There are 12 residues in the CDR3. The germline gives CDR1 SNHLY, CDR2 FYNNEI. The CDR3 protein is CACSLIGNEQFF. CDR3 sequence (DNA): TGTGCCTGCAGCTTGATCGGGAATGAGCAGTTCTTC. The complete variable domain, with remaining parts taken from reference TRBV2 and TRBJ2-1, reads EPEVTQTPSHQVTQMGQEVILRCVPISNHLYFYWYRQILGQKVEFLVSFYNNEISEKSEIFDDQFSVERPDGSNFTLKIRSTKLEDSAMYFCACSLIGNEQFFGPGTRLTVL.

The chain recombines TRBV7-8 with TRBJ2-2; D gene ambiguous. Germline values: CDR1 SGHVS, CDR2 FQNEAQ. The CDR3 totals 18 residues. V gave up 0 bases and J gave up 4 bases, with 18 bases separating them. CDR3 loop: CASSLATPVVGATGELFF. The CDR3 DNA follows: TGTGCCAGCAGCTTAGCTACCCCCGTAGTGGGCGCCACCGGGGAGCTGTTTTTT.

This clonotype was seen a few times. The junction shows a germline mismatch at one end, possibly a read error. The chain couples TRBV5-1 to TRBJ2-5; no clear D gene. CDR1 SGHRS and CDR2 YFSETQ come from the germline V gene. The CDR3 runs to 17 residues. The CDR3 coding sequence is TGCGCCAGCAGCGTTCATTGGGGTGGTTCCGGTCAAGAGATCCAGTACTTC. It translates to CASSVHWGGSGQEIQYF.

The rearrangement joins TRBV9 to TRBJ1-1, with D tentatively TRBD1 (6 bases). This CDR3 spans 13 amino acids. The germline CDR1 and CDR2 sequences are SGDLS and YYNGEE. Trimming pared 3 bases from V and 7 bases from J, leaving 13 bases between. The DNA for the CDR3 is TGTGCCAGCAGCGCTACCCTACAGGGTGAAGCTTTCTTT. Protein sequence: CASSATLQGEAFF.

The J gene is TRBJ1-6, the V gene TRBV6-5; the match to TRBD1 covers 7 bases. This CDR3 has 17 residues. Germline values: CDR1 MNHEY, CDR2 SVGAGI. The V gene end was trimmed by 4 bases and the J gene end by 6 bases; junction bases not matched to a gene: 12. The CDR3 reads CASSLSRTGTANSPLHF. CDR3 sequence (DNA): TGTGCCAGCAGTTTGTCACGCACCGGGACAGCTAATTCACCCCTCCACTTT.

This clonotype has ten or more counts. CDR3 protein: CASSPGGKWSTEAFF. DNA of the CDR3: TGTGCCAGCAGTCCGGGGGGCAAGTGGAGCACTGAAGCTTTCTTT. The chain has TRBV27 and TRBJ1-1, with D tentatively TRBD1 (6 bases). V shed 5 bases and J shed 4 bases, with 17 bases lying between them. Germline loops: CDR1 MNHEY, CDR2 SMNVEV (reference sequence). CDR3 length: 15 residues.

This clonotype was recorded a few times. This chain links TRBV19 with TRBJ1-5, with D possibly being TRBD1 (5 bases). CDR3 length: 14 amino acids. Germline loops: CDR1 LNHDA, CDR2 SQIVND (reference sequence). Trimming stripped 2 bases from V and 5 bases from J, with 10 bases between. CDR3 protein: CASSILVGDQPQHF. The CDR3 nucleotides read TGTGCCAGTAGTATACTGGTAGGGGATCAGCCCCAGCATTTT.

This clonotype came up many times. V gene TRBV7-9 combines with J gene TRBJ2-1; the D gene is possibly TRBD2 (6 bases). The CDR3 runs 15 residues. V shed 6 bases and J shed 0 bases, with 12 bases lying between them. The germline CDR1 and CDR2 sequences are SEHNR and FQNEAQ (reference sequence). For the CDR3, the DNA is TGTGCCAGCAGTCCCCGGGGGAACTCCTACAATGAGCAGTTCTTC. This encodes CASSPRGNSYNEQFF.

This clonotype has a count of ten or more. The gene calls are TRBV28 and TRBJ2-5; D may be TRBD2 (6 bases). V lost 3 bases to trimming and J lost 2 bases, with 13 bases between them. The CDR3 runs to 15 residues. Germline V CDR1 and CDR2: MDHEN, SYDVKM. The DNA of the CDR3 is TGTGCCAGCAGTTTGGGCGGGATTAGGCAAGAGACCCAGTACTTC. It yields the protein CASSLGGIRQETQYF.

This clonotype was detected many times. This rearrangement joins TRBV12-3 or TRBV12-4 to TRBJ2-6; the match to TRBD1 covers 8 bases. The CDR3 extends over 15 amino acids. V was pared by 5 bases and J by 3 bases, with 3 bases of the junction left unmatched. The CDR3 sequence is CASSTGQGGANVLTF. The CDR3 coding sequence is TGTGCCAGCAGTACTGGACAGGGTGGGGCCAACGTCCTGACTTTC.

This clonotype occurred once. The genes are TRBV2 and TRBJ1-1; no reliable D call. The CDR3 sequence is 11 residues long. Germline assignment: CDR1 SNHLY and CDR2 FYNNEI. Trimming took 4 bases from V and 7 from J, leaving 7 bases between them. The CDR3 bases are TGTGCCAGCAGTGCTTTCTATGAAGCTTTCTTT. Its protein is CASSAFYEAFF.

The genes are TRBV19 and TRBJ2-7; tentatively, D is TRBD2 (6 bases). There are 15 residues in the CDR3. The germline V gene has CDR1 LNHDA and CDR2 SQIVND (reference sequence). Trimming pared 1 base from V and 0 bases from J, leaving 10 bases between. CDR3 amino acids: CASSIVADSSYEQYF. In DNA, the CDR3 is TGTGCCAGTAGTATAGTAGCGGATAGCTCCTACGAGCAGTACTTC.

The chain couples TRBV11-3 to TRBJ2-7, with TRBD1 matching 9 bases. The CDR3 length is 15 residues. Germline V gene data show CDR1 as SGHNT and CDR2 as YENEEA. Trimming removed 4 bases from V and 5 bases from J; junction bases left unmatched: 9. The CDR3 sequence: CASSSRPGTGNEQYF. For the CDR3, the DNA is TGTGCCAGCAGCTCCCGTCCCGGGACAGGGAACGAGCAGTACTTC.

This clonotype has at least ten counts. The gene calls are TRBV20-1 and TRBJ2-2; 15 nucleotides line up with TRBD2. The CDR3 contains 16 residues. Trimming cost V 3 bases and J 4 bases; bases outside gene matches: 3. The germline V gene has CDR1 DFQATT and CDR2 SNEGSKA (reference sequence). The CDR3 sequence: CSARGLAGGGTGELFF. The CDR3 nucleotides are TGCAGTGCTAGGGGACTAGCGGGAGGAGGCACCGGGGAGCTGTTTTTT.

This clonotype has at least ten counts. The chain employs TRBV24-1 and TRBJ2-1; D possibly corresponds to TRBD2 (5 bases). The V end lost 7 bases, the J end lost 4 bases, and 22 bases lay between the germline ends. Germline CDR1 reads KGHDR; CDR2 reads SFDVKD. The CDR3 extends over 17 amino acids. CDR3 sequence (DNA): TGTGCCACCAGCCCACGAGTCCGAGCGGATTATTACAATGAGCAGTTCTTC. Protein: CATSPRVRADYYNEQFF.

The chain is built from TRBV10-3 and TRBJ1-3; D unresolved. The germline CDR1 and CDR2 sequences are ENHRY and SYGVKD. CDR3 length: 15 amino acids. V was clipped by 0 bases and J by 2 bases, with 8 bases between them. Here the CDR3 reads CAISESLMAGNTIYF. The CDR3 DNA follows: TGTGCCATCAGTGAGTCGTTAATGGCTGGAAACACCATATATTTT.

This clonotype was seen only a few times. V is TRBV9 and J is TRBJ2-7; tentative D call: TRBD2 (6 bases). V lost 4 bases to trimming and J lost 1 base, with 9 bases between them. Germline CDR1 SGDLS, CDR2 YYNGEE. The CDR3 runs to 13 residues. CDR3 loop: CASSPGESYEQYF. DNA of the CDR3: TGTGCCAGCAGCCCGGGGGAATCCTACGAGCAGTACTTC. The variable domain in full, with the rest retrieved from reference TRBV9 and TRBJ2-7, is DSGVTQTPKHLITATGQRVTLRCSPRSGDLSVYWYQQSLDQGLQFLIQYYNGEERAKGNILERFSAQQFPDLHSELNLSSLELGDSALYFCASSPGESYEQYFGPGTRLTVT.

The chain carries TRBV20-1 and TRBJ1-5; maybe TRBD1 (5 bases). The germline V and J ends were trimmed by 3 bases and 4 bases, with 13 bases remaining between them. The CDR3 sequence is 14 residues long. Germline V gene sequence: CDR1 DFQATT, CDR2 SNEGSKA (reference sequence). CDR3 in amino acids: CSASIPRVNQPQHF. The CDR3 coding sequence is TGCAGTGCTAGCATCCCCAGGGTGAATCAGCCCCAGCATTTT.

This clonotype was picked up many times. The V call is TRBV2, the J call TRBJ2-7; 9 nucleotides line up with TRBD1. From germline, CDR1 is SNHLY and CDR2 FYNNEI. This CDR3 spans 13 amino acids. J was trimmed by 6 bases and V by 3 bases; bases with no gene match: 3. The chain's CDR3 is CASSERQGVEQYF. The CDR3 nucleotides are TGTGCCAGCAGTGAGAGACAGGGGGTCGAGCAGTACTTC.

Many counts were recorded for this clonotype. The CDR3 sequence is CSASVSRTGVQPQHF. The CDR3 nucleotides read TGCAGTGCTAGTGTTAGTAGGACAGGGGTTCAGCCCCAGCATTTT. This chain connects TRBV20-1 to TRBJ1-5, with 9 bases that match TRBD1. Germline V gene data show CDR1 as DFQATT and CDR2 as SNEGSKA (reference sequence). The trim removed 3 bases at V and 6 bases at J, leaving 9 bases unmatched. This CDR3 comprises 15 residues.

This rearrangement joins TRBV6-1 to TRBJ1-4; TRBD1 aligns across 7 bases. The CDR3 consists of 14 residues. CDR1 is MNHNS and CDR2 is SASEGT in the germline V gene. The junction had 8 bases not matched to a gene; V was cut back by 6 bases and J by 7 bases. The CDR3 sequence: CASSHWDRAEKLFF. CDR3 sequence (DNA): TGTGCCAGCAGCCACTGGGACAGAGCTGAAAAACTGTTTTTT.

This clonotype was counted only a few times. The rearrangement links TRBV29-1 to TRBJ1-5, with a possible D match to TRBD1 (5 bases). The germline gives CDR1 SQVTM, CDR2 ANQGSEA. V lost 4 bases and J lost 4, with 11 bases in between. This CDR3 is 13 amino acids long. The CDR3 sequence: CSVGKGANQPQHF. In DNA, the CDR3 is TGCAGCGTTGGGAAAGGGGCGAATCAGCCCCAGCATTTT.

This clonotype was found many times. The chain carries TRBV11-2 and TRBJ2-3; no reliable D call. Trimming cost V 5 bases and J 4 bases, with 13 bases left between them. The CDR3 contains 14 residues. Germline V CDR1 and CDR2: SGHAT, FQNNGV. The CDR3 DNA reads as TGTGCCAGCAGCGTTCGGTCCGCCGCAGATACGCAGTATTTT. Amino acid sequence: CASSVRSAADTQYF.

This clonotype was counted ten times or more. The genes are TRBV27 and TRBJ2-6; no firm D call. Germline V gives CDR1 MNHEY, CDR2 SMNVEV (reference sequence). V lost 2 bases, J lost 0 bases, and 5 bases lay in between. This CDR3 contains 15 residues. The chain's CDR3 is CASSLKTSGANVLTF. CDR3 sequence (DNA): TGTGCCAGCAGTTTAAAAACCTCTGGGGCCAACGTCCTGACTTTC. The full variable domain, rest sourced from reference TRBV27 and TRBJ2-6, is EAQVTQNPRYLITVTGKKLTVTCSQNMNHEYMSWYRQDPGLGLRQIYYSMNVEVTDKGDVPEGYKVSRKEKRNFPLILESPSPNQTSLYFCASSLKTSGANVLTFGAGSRLTVL.

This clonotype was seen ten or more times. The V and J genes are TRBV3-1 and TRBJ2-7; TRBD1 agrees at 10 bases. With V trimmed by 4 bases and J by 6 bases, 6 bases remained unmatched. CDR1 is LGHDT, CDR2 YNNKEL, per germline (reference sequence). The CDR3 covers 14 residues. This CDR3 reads CASSRRDRGSEQYF. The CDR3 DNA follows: TGTGCCAGCAGCCGAAGGGACAGGGGATCCGAGCAGTACTTC.

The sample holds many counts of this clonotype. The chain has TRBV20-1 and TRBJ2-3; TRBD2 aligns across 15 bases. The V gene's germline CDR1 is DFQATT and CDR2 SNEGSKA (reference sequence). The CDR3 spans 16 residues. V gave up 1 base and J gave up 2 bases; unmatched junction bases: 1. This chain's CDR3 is CSARGTSGRDTDTQYF. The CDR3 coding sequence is TGCAGTGCTAGAGGGACTAGCGGGAGGGACACAGATACGCAGTATTTT.